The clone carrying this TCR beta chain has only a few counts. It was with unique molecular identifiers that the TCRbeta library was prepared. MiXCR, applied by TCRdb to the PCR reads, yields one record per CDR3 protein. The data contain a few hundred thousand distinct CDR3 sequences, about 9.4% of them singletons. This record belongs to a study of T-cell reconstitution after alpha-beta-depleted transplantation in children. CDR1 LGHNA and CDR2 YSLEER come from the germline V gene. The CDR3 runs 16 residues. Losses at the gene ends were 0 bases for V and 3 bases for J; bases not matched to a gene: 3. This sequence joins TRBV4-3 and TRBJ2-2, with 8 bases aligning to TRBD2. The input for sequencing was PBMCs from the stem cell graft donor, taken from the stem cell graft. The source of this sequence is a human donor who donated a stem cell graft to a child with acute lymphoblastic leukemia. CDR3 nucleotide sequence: TGCGCCAGCAGCCAAGATCCGGGAGGGGACACCGGGGAGCTGTTTTTT. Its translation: CASSQDPGGDTGELFF.